Listed below are T cell receptor beta chains from one sample, sequenced in a study of CD8+ T cells in alopecia areata. Sequenced by immunoSEQ multiplex PCR; TCRdb stores in-frame clones only, minus some. Among 100,000 to 150,000 clones, 47% were seen once, and the ten largest hold over 9.5%. The sample was NKG2D-low CD8+ T cells sorted from blood. The receptors originated from a human donor with alopecia areata. Both conserved end residues are part of each CDR3. The order of the fields is D gene, V gene, J gene, clone size, CDR3 protein, CDR3 DNA. D genes are given only for firm matches. The size entry is marked missing in some rows and otherwise reads once, few, many or a size class.

>.|TRBV5-1|TRBJ2-7|.
CASSLGGYEQYF
TGCGCCAGCAGCCTCGGGGGCTACGAGCAGTACTTC
>TRBD1|TRBV9|TRBJ1-6|.
CAESGQARDNSPLHF
TGTGCCGAATCTGGACAGGCGCGGGATAATTCACCCCTCCACTTT
>TRBD2|TRBV29-1|TRBJ2-2|.
CSVELGLAGLNTGELFF
TGCAGCGTTGAATTGGGCCTAGCGGGACTGAACACCGGGGAGCTGTTTTTT
>.|TRBV30|TRBJ2-5|few
CAWSWLRGETQYF
TGTGCCTGGAGTTGGTTGCGGGGAGAGACCCAGTACTTC
>.|TRBV2|TRBJ1-4|.
CASIHPGKMDEKLFF
TGTGCCAGCATTCACCCGGGGAAGATGGATGAAAAACTGTTTTTT
>.|TRBV6-5|TRBJ2-7|.
CASTLEVPAYEQYF
TGTGCCAGCACCTTGGAAGTCCCGGCCTACGAGCAGTACTTC
>TRBD1|TRBV7-9|TRBJ1-2|once
CASSYLTGNYGYTF
TGTGCCAGCAGCTACCTGACAGGGAACTATGGCTACACCTTC
>TRBD1|TRBV29-1|TRBJ2-1|few
CSVDDRGEQFF
TGCAGCGTTGACGACAGGGGTGAGCAGTTCTTC
>.|TRBV29-1|TRBJ2-2|few
CSVEESSGTGELFF
TGCAGCGTTGAAGAATCCAGCGGGACCGGGGAGCTGTTTTTT
>TRBD1|TRBV30|TRBJ1-2|few
CAWSLGTGAYGYTF
TGTGCCTGGTCCTTAGGGACAGGGGCCTATGGCTACACCTTC
>.|TRBV29-1|TRBJ1-4|few
CSVEGTALETNEKLFF
TGCAGCGTTGAAGGTACGGCCTTGGAGACTAATGAAAAACTGTTTTTT
>.|TRBV27|TRBJ2-1|.
CASSLSDNEQFF
TGTGCCAGCAGTTTGTCCGACAATGAGCAGTTCTTC
>.|TRBV7-9|TRBJ1-2|few
CASSLFIPNYGYTF
TGTGCCAGCAGCTTGTTCATTCCTAACTATGGCTACACCTTC
>.|TRBV28|TRBJ2-5|.
CASSRLETQYF
TGTGCCAGCAGTAGACTAGAGACCCAGTACTTC
>.|TRBV11-2|TRBJ2-7|.
CASSLGGANEQYF
TGTGCCAGCAGCTTAGGAGGGGCAAACGAGCAGTACTTC
>.|TRBV27|TRBJ2-5|.
CASSPIVGTQYF
TGTGCCAGCAGTCCTATTGTCGGGACCCAGTACTTC
>.|TRBV29-1|TRBJ2-3|.
CSVYREDTQYF
TGCAGCGTGTACAGGGAAGATACGCAGTATTTT
>.|TRBV30|TRBJ2-5|.
CAWSVPAGEGQETQYF
TGTGCCTGGAGTGTACCGGCAGGGGAGGGTCAAGAGACCCAGTACTTC
>TRBD1|TRBV30|TRBJ2-6|few
CAWTQGSPGANVLTF
TGTGCCTGGACACAGGGGAGCCCTGGGGCCAACGTCCTGACTTTC
>TRBD1|TRBV29-1|TRBJ1-2|.
CSVDEGAEANYGYTF
TGCAGCGTTGACGAGGGGGCGGAAGCTAACTATGGCTACACCTTC
>.|TRBV6-1|TRBJ2-7|.
CASSGYEQYF
TGTGCCAGCAGTGGGTACGAGCAGTACTTC
>.|TRBV29-1|TRBJ2-1|.
CSATGSTEQFF
TGCAGCGCCACAGGGTCTACTGAGCAGTTCTTC
>.|TRBV29-1|TRBJ2-1|.
CSVLHNEQFF
TGCAGCGTTCTCCACAATGAGCAGTTCTTC
>.|TRBV4-2|TRBJ2-1|.
CASSQDRVNEQFF
TGTGCCAGCAGCCAAGACAGGGTAAATGAGCAGTTCTTC
>.|TRBV4-1|TRBJ1-1|.
CASSQGRQALTEAFF
TGCGCCAGCAGCCAAGGCCGACAGGCGCTCACTGAAGCTTTCTTT
>.|TRBV28|TRBJ1-5|few
CASSLQGLNNQPQHF
TGTGCCAGCAGTCTCCAGGGGCTCAACAATCAGCCCCAGCATTTT
>TRBD1|TRBV14|TRBJ2-7|few
CASSHRTGSQEQYF
TGTGCCAGCAGCCATCGGACAGGGAGTCAGGAGCAGTACTTC
>TRBD1|TRBV27|TRBJ2-1|.
CASSGTVYNEQFF
TGTGCCAGCTCGGGGACAGTTTACAATGAGCAGTTCTTC
>.|TRBV7-9|TRBJ2-2|.
CASSGSHLYTGELFF
TGTGCCAGCAGCGGATCTCATCTTTACACCGGGGAGCTGTTTTTT
>.|TRBV29-1|TRBJ1-4|.
CSVGVGRQIEKLFF
TGCAGCGTTGGGGTAGGGCGACAGATCGAAAAACTGTTTTTT
>TRBD1|TRBV5-1|TRBJ1-1|once
CASSLTGGNTEAFF
TGCGCCAGCAGCTTAACAGGGGGTAACACTGAAGCTTTCTTT
>.|TRBV5-6|TRBJ1-1|.
CASNSGAATEAFF
TGTGCCAGCAACTCCGGGGCGGCCACTGAAGCTTTCTTT
>TRBD1|TRBV6-5|TRBJ2-1|.
CASSYSQGADEQFF
TGTGCCAGCAGTTACTCTCAGGGGGCTGATGAGCAGTTCTTC
>TRBD1|TRBV7-8|TRBJ2-1|few
CASSWGQFNEQFF
TGTGCCAGCAGCTGGGGACAGTTCAATGAGCAGTTCTTC
>.|TRBV29-1|TRBJ1-2|.
CSVDLIKDSSVGYTF
TGCAGCGTTGATTTAATTAAGGACAGCTCGGTTGGCTACACCTTC
>TRBD2|TRBV30|TRBJ2-1|few
CAWSGTSNEQFF
TGTGCCTGGTCCGGGACTAGCAATGAGCAGTTCTTC
>.|TRBV30|TRBJ2-2|once
CAWSQSGELFF
TGTGCCTGGAGTCAGTCCGGGGAGCTGTTTTTT
>.|TRBV30|TRBJ1-1|.
CAWRAAAQAEAFF
TGTGCCTGGAGGGCAGCCGCACAGGCTGAAGCTTTCTTT
>.|TRBV30|TRBJ2-7|.
CAWNSARRENEQYF
TGTGCCTGGAACTCCGCGCGGAGGGAGAACGAGCAGTACTTC
>.|TRBV29-1|TRBJ2-7|.
CSVEDGGGAFYEQYF
TGCAGCGTTGAAGATGGAGGGGGGGCCTTCTACGAGCAGTACTTC
>TRBD2|TRBV25-1|TRBJ2-7|few
CASRFSGSYEQYF
TGTGCCAGCAGATTTAGCGGGAGCTACGAGCAGTACTTC
>.|TRBV7-9|TRBJ1-4|.
CASSSGTEKKLFF
TGTGCCAGCAGCTCCGGGACGGAAAAAAAACTGTTTTTT
>.|TRBV20-1|TRBJ2-1|.
CSAEVPNEQFF
TGCAGTGCTGAAGTCCCCAATGAGCAGTTCTTC
>TRBD2|TRBV29-1|TRBJ2-5|.
CSVEVEPSGETQYF
TGCAGCGTTGAAGTCGAGCCTAGCGGAGAGACCCAGTACTTC
>TRBD1|TRBV29-1|TRBJ1-1|once
CSVGDSMNTEAFF
TGCAGCGTTGGGGACAGCATGAACACTGAAGCCTTCTTT
>.|TRBV19|TRBJ2-7|.
CASSMYQGIYEQYF
TGTGCCAGTAGTATGTATCAGGGAATCTACGAGCAGTACTTC
>TRBD2|TRBV9|TRBJ2-5|.
CASTPSGGMETQYF
TGTGCCAGCACACCTAGCGGGGGGATGGAGACCCAGTACTTC
>.|TRBV29-1|TRBJ2-5|.
CSMEGLDSQETQYF
TGCAGCATGGAAGGGTTAGACAGCCAAGAGACCCAGTACTTC
>.|TRBV2|TRBJ1-2|.
CASRAFGYTF
TGTGCCAGCAGAGCCTTTGGCTACACCTTC
>TRBD2|TRBV27|TRBJ2-1|.
CASSLGLAGDSNEQFF
TGTGCCAGCAGTTTAGGGCTAGCGGGAGATAGCAATGAGCAGTTCTTC
>TRBD1|TRBV30|TRBJ1-4|.
CAWGPMGQEIEKLFF
TGTGCCTGGGGGCCAATGGGACAGGAAATTGAAAAACTGTTTTTT
>.|TRBV7-9|TRBJ2-7|.
CASSPSYEQYF
TGTGCCAGCAGCCCTTCCTACGAGCAGTACTTC
>.|TRBV6-5|TRBJ2-1|.
CASSYSSDSNEQFF
TGTGCCAGCAGTTACTCTTCGGACTCCAATGAGCAGTTCTTC
>.|TRBV6-5|TRBJ1-2|.
CASSYSETNYGYTF
TGTGCCAGCAGTTACTCAGAGACGAACTATGGCTACACCTTC
>.|TRBV29-1|TRBJ2-2|.
CSVEDLSGAGELFF
TGCAGCGTTGAAGATCTATCAGGGGCCGGGGAGCTGTTTTTT
>.|TRBV29-1|TRBJ2-6|few
CSAWGSSSGANVLTF
TGCAGCGCCTGGGGTTCGAGCTCTGGGGCCAACGTCCTGACTTTC
>.|TRBV29-1|TRBJ2-7|.
CSVATEYEQYF
TGCAGCGTCGCCACCGAGTACGAGCAGTACTTC